A selection of T cell receptor beta chains follows, all from one sample in a study of CD8 T cells in ankylosing spondylitis. MiXCR, applied by TCRdb to the 5' RACE reads, yields one record per CDR3 protein. The repertoire holds fewer than 550,000 distinct CDR3 sequences, 5.3% seen once, with 3% to 4% in the top ten. Specimen: blood, either unsorted or a sorted T cell fraction (not recorded which). The receptors originated from a male donor with ankylosing spondylitis. Each CDR3 is given with its conserved first and last residue. Fields, in order: CDR3 protein, V gene, clone size, J gene. Clone size appears in some rows only: once, few, many, or a class for an expanded clone.

CASSHDRGRGTEAFF | TRBV7-2 | many | TRBJ1-1
CASSFQDSMYSPLHF | TRBV12-3/TRBV12-4 | few | TRBJ1-6
CASRYRDRADTQYF | TRBV12-3/TRBV12-4 | many | TRBJ2-3
CASSHMAGELFF | TRBV4-1 | few | TRBJ2-2
CASSLVGVGDSEAFF | TRBV5-1 | many | TRBJ1-1
CASSARTANTGELFF | TRBV9 | once | TRBJ2-2
CASSYRRTGYEQYF | TRBV11-2 | . | TRBJ2-7
CASSLWGSEAFF | TRBV7-9 | many | TRBJ1-1
CSARVSRGHTGELFF | TRBV20-1 | many | TRBJ2-2
CASSTETGFNTEAFF | TRBV6-5 | many | TRBJ1-1
CASSPSQGPSYNEQFF | TRBV18 | . | TRBJ2-1
CASSYSAYEQYF | TRBV6-2/TRBV6-3 | many | TRBJ2-7
CASSLWTGFEAFF | TRBV7-2 | many | TRBJ1-1
CASSNRGGLARKTQYF | TRBV7-9 | few | TRBJ2-5
CASSFGPGGQETQYF | TRBV5-1 | . | TRBJ2-5
CASGGGPPWEAFF | TRBV9 | many | TRBJ1-1
CSARDQFQETQYF | TRBV20-1 | many | TRBJ2-5